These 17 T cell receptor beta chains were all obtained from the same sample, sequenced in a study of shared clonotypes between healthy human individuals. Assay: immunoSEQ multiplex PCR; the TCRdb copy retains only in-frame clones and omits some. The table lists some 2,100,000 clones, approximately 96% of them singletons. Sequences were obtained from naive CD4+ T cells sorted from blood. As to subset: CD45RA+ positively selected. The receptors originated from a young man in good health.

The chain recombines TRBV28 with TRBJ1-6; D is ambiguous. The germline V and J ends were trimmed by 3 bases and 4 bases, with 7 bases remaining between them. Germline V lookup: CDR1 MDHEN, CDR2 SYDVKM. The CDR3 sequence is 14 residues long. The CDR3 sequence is CASSLTAYNSPLHF. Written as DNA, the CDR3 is TGTGCCAGCAGTTTGACGGCGTATAATTCACCCCTCCACTTT.

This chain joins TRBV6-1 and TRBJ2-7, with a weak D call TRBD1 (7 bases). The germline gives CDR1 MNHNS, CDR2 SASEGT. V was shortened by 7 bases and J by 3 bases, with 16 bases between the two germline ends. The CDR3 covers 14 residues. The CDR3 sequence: CASTEGQGGYEQYF. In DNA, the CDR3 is TGTGCCAGCACCGAGGGGCAGGGGGGCTACGAGCAGTACTTC.

The CDR3 reads CATSSGKTGGKTEAFF. The CDR3 DNA follows: TGTGCCACCAGCAGTGGCAAAACAGGGGGCAAGACTGAAGCTTTCTTT. V gene TRBV15 combines with J gene TRBJ1-1; 9 nucleotides align to TRBD1. Losses at the gene ends were 3 bases for V and 5 bases for J; bases not matched to a gene: 10. This CDR3 region has 16 residues. The germline V gene has CDR1 LNHNV and CDR2 YYDKDF (reference sequence).

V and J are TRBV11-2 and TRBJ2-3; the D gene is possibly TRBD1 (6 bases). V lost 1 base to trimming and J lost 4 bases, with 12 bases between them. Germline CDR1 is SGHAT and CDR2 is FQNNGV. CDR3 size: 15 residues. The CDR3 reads CASSLGTANADTQYF. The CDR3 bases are TGTGCCAGCAGCTTAGGGACAGCGAATGCAGATACGCAGTATTTT.

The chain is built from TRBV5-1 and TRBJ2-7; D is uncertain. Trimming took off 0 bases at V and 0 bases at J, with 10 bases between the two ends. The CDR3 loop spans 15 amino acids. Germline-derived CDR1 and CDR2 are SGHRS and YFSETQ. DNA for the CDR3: TGCGCCAGCAGCTTGGGTACAAAGAGCTCCTACGAGCAGTACTTC. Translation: CASSLGTKSSYEQYF.

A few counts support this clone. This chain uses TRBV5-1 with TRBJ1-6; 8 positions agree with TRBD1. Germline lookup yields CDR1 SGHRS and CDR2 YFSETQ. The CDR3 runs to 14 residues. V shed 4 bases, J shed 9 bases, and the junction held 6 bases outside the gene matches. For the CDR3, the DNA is TGCGCCAGCAGCGTGGACAGGGAAGGTTCACCCCTCCACTTT. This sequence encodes CASSVDREGSPLHF.

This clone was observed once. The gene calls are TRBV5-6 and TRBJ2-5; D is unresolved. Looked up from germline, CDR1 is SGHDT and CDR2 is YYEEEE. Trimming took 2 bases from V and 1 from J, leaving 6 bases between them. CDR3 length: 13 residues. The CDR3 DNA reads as TGTGCCAGCAGCTTTGCATCCCAAGAGACCCAGTACTTC. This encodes CASSFASQETQYF.

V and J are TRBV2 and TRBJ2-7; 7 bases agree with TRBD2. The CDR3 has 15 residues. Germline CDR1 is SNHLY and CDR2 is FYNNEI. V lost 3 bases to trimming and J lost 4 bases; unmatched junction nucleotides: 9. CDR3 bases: TGTGCCAGCAGTGAGGCCCGGGGGGAGCGGTACGAGCAGTACTTC. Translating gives CASSEARGERYEQYF.

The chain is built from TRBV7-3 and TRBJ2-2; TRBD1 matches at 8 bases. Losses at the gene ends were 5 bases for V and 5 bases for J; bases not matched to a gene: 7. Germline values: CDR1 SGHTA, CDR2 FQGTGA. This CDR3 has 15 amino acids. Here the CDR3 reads CASSPQGASTGELFF. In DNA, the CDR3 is TGTGCCAGCAGCCCCCAGGGGGCGAGTACCGGGGAGCTGTTTTTT.

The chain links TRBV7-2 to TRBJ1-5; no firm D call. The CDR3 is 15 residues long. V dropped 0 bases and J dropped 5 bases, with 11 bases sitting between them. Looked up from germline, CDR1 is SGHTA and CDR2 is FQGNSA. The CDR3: CASSLAGIFHQPQHF. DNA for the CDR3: TGTGCCAGCAGCTTAGCCGGCATCTTCCATCAGCCCCAGCATTTT.

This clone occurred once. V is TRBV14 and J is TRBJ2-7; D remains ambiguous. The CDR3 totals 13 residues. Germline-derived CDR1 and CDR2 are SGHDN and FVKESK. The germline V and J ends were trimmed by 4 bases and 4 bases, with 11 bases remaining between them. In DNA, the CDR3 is TGTGCCAGCAGCCGACCTTCCTCTTACGAGCAGTACTTC. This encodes CASSRPSSYEQYF.

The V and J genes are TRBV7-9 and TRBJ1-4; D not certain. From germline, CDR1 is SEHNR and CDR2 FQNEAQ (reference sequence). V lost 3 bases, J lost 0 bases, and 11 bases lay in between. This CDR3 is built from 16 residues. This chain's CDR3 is CASSFDWPSTNEKLFF. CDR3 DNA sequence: TGTGCCAGCAGCTTCGACTGGCCTTCAACTAATGAAAAACTGTTTTTT.

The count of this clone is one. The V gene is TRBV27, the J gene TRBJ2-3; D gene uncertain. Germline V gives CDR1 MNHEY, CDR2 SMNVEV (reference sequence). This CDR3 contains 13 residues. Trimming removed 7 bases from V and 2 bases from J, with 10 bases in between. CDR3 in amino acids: CASMKTITDTQYF. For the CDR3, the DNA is TGTGCCAGCATGAAAACTATCACAGATACGCAGTATTTT.

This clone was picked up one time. The CDR3 DNA follows: TGTGCCAGCAGCTTGGGGGGGCCTAATGAAAAACTGTTTTTT. Its protein is CASSLGGPNEKLFF. J is TRBJ1-4 and V is TRBV7-6, with D perhaps matching TRBD1 (6 bases). V shed 3 bases and J shed 3 bases, with 8 bases lying between them. The length of the CDR3 is 14 residues. The germline V gene has CDR1 SGHVS and CDR2 FNYEAQ.

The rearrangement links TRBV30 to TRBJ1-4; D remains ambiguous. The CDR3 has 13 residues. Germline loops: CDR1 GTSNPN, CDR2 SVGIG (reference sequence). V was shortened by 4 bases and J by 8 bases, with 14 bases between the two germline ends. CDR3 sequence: CAWNTGPGEKLFF. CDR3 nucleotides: TGTGCCTGGAACACCGGGCCTGGAGAAAAACTGTTTTTT. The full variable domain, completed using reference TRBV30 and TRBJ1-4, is SQTIHQWPATLVQPVGSPLSLECTVEGTSNPNLYWYRQAAGRGLQLLFYSVGIGQISSEVPQNLSASRPQDRQFILSSKKLLLSDSGFYLCAWNTGPGEKLFFGSGTQLSVL.

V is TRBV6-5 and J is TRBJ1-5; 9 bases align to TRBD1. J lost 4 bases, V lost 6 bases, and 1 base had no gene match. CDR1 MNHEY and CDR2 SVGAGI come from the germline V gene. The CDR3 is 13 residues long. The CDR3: CASRGTGNQPQHF. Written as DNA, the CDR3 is TGTGCCAGCAGGGGGACAGGGAATCAGCCCCAGCATTTT.

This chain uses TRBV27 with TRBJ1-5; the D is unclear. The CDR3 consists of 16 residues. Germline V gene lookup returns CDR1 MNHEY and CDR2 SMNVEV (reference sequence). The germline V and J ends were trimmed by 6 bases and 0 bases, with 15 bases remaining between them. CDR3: CASSWSFPYSNQPQHF. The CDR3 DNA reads TGTGCCAGCAGCTGGTCATTCCCTTATAGCAATCAGCCCCAGCATTTT.